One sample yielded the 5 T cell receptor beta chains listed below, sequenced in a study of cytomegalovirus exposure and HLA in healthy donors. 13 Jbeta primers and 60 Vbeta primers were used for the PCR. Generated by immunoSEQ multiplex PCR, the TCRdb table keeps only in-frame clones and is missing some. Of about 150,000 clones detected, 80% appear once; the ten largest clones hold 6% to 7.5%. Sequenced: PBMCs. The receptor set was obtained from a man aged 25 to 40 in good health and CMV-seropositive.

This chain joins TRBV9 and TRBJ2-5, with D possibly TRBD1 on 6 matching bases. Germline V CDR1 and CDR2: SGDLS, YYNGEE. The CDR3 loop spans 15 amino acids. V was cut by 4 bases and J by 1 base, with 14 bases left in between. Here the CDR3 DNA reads TGTGCCAGCAGCCCCCGAGGACAGCTCCAAGAGACCCAGTACTTC. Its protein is CASSPRGQLQETQYF.

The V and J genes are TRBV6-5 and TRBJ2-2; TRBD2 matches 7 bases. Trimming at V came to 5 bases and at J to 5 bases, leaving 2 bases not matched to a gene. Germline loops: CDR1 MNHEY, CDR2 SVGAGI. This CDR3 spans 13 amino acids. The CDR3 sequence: CASSGGVTGELFF. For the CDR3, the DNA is TGTGCCAGCAGTGGGGGGGTAACCGGGGAGCTGTTTTTT.

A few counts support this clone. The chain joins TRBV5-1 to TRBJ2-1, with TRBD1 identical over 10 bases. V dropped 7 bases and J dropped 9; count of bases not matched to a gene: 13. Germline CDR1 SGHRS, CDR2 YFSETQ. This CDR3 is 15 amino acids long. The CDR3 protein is CASSSAGQGLGEQFF. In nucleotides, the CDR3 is TGCGCCAGCTCCTCCGCGGGACAGGGGTTGGGTGAGCAGTTCTTC.

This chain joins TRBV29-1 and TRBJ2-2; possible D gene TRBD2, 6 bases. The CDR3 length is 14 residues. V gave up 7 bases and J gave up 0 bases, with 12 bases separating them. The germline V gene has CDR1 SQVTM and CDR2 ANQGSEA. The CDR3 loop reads CSAGTGTNTGELFF. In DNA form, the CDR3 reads TGCAGCGCCGGGACTGGAACGAACACCGGGGAGCTGTTTTTT.

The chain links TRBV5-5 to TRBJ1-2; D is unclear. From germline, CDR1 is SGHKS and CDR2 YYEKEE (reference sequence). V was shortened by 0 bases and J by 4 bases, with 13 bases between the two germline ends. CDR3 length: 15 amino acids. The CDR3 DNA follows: TGTGCCAGCAGCTTGGTACTAGGGTGGGTCTATGGCTACACCTTC. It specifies CASSLVLGWVYGYTF.